The 13 T cell receptor beta chains in this list originate from one sample, sequenced in a study of blood T cell repertoires in COVID-19. Data came from immunoSEQ multiplex PCR; TCRdb stores just in-frame clones and leaves some out. The sample lists about 150,000 clones; 80% to 90% were seen once. The sequencing sample was made of peripheral blood. Source of these receptors: a woman aged 55-75 years with active COVID-19.

V is TRBV11-3 and J is TRBJ1-3, with TRBD1 matching 10 bases. V was clipped by 5 bases and J by 8 bases; unmatched bases: 15. Germline-derived CDR1 and CDR2 are SGHNT and YENEEA. The CDR3 loop spans 17 amino acids. The CDR3 region has the DNA TGTGCCAGCAGCCTCCGGACAGGGGGATTTCCACCGCACACCATATATTTT. This encodes CASSLRTGGFPPHTIYF. Full variable domain (rest looked up from reference TRBV11-3 and TRBJ1-3): EAGVVQSPRYKIIEKKQPVAFWCNPISGHNTLYWYLQNLGQGPELLIRYENEEAVDDSQLPKDRFSAERLKGVDSTLKIQPAELGDSAVYLCASSLRTGGFPPHTIYFGEGSWLTVV.

The chain carries TRBV21-1 and TRBJ2-1; the table's D call, TRBD2, has no DNA check behind it. TRBV21-1 corresponds to a pseudogene. CDR3 length: 15 residues. CDR3: CASSNTIREENEQFF. CDR3 nucleotides: TGTGCCAGCAGTAACACAATCAGGGAGGAGAATGAGCAGTTCTTC.

The rearrangement uses TRBV27 and TRBJ1-4, with D hard to call. Germline-derived CDR1 and CDR2 are MNHEY and SMNVEV (reference sequence). V dropped 5 bases and J dropped 3 bases, with 7 bases sitting between them. This CDR3 is 13 amino acids long. This CDR3 is CASSPFSNEKLFF. The CDR3 region has the DNA TGTGCCAGCAGTCCATTTTCTAATGAAAAACTGTTTTTT.

DNA for the CDR3: TGTGCCACCAGCAGAGAAGCGGGCCCTAAGTACTTC. This translates into CATSREAGPKYF. V gene TRBV15 combines with J gene TRBJ2-5; D might be TRBD2 (6 bases). This CDR3 is built from 12 residues. Germline V CDR1 and CDR2: LNHNV, YYDKDF (reference sequence). Trimming pared 0 bases from V and 12 bases from J, leaving 11 bases between. Complete variable domain (other parts from reference TRBV15 and TRBJ2-5): DAMVIQNPRYQVTQFGKPVTLSCSQTLNHNVMYWYQQKSSQAPKLLFHYYDKDFNNEADTPDNFQSRRPNTSFCFLDIRSPGLGDTAMYLCATSREAGPKYFGPGTRLLVL.

This rearrangement joins TRBV24-1 to TRBJ1-6; no reliable D call. V lost 5 bases, J lost 7 bases, and 8 bases lay in between. The CDR3 length is 13 residues. Looked up from germline, CDR1 is KGHDR and CDR2 is SFDVKD. The CDR3 reads CATSGGWNSPLHF. The CDR3 nucleotides read TGTGCCACCAGTGGAGGGTGGAATTCACCCCTCCACTTT.

CDR3 nucleotides: TGTGCCAGCGGGACAAGCTCTGGAAACACCATATATTTT. This codes for CASGTSSGNTIYF. This chain connects TRBV28 to TRBJ1-3; possible D gene TRBD1, 6 bases. The V and J ends lost 8 bases and 0 bases respectively, with 8 bases between them. The V gene's germline CDR1 is MDHEN and CDR2 SYDVKM. This CDR3 is built from 13 residues.

The V gene is TRBV28, the J gene TRBJ2-1; 11 bases map to TRBD2. The V gene end was trimmed by 6 bases and the J gene end by 4 bases; junction bases not matched to a gene: 5. In germline, CDR1 is MDHEN, CDR2 SYDVKM. The CDR3 has 15 residues. CDR3 coding DNA: TGTGCCAGCAGATCCACTAGCGGGAGTTACAATGAGCAGTTCTTC. This encodes CASRSTSGSYNEQFF. Together with reference TRBV28 and TRBJ2-1, the CDR3 gives the full variable domain: DVKVTQSSRYLVKRTGEKVFLECVQDMDHENMFWYRQDPGLGLRLIYFSYDVKMKEKGDIPEGYSVSREKKERFSLILESASTNQTSMYLCASRSTSGSYNEQFFGPGTRLTVL.

The chain couples TRBV18 to TRBJ1-1, with 8 nucleotides matching TRBD1. Germline loops: CDR1 KGHSH, CDR2 LQKENI. Trimming at V came to 3 bases and at J to 7 bases, leaving 10 bases not matched to a gene. This CDR3 has 15 residues. The CDR3 DNA reads TGTGCCAGCTCACCCCCGACAGGGGCTGGGGGTGAAGCTTTCTTT. It is translated as CASSPPTGAGGEAFF.

About this clone: One end of the junction fails to match germline, which may point to a read error. The rearrangement uses TRBV18 and TRBJ2-4; D gene unclear. Germline lookup yields CDR1 KGHSH and CDR2 LQKENI. The CDR3 is 15 residues long. The CDR3 nucleotides read TGTGCCACCTCACACGTACCACTAGCCAAAAACATTCAGTACTTC. This encodes CATSHVPLAKNIQYF.

This chain joins TRBV18 and TRBJ2-5, with 12 positions matching TRBD2. The V and J ends lost 3 bases and 7 bases, in that order; junction bases with no gene match: 9. The CDR3 is made up of 16 amino acids. Germline loops: CDR1 KGHSH, CDR2 LQKENI. The CDR3 nucleotides read TGTGCCAGCTCACCTGGGACTAGCGGGCCCCAGTGGACCCAGTACTTC. Protein product: CASSPGTSGPQWTQYF.

The V and J genes are TRBV2 and TRBJ2-1; tentatively, D is TRBD2 (6 bases). The CDR3 length is 11 residues. Germline V gives CDR1 SNHLY, CDR2 FYNNEI. Trimming took 2 bases from V and 15 from J, leaving 11 bases between them. For the CDR3, the DNA is TGTGCCAGCAGTGAAAATCGGGAGTTGTTCTTC. Its translation: CASSENRELFF.

Points on this clone: Additional DNA sequences in this sample encode the identical CDR3. The V gene is TRBV19, the J gene TRBJ2-3, with D tentatively TRBD2 (6 bases). CDR1 and CDR2 (germline): LNHDA, SQIVND (reference sequence). This CDR3 comprises 15 residues. Between the trimmed V and J ends, which lost 7 bases and 0 bases, there was a span of 14 bases. The CDR3 DNA is TGTGCCAGTACCCGGGGGAGCGGGAGCACAGATACGCAGTATTTT. Amino acids: CASTRGSGSTDTQYF.

The chain employs TRBV12-3 or TRBV12-4 and TRBJ2-7, with a possible D match to TRBD1 (6 bases). CDR3 size: 12 residues. V was cut by 9 bases and J by 3 bases, with 12 bases left in between. CDR3 DNA: TGTGCCAGTCAGGGGACCGGCTACGAGCAGTACTTC. This sequence encodes CASQGTGYEQYF.